The TCR beta chain under discussion was sequenced for a study of molecular identifiers for immune sequencing clone quantification. Study-level findings and limits: The study found clones above 20 RNA copies held over 99% of effector molecules and under 1% in naive cells.

In its sample, this clonotype was seen many times. Its specificity is not known. Using its own MiXCR run on the PCR reads, TCRdb lists one record per CDR3 protein. The sample lists approximately 500,000 distinct CDR3 sequences, about a fifth occurring once. The sequenced sample consisted of naive CD8+ T cells from blood, with Jurkat cell RNA spiked in. Subset noted: FACS-sorted CD8+CD4-CCR7+CD45RA+ naive T cells. The source is a human donor in good health. Some libraries in this study had Jurkat cell RNA spiked in.

The CDR3 loop reads CSVEGVDPTGELFF. The CDR3, as DNA: TGCAGCGTTGAAGGGGTGGATCCAACCGGGGAGCTGTTTTTT. J is TRBJ2-2 and V is TRBV29-1; no firm D call. The CDR3 extends over 14 amino acids. V was clipped by 1 base and J by 5 bases, with 11 bases between them. Germline values: CDR1 SQVTM, CDR2 ANQGSEA.